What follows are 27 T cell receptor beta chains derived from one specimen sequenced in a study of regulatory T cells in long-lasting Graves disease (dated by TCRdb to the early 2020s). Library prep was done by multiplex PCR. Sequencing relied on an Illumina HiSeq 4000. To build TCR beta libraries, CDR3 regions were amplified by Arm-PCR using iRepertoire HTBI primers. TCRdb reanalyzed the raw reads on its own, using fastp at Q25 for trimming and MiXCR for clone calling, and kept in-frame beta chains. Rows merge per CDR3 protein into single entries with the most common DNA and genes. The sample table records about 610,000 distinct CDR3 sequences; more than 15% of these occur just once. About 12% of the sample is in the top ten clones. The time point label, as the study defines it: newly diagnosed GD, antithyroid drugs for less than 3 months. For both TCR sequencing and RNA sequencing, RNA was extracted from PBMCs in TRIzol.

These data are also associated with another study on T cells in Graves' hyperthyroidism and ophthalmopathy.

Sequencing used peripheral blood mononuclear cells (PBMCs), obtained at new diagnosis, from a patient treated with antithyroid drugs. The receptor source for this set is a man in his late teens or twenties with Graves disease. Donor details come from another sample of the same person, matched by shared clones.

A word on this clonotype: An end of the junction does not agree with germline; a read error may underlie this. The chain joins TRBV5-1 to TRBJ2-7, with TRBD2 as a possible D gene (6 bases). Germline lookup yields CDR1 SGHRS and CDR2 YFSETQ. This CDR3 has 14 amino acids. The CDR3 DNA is TGTGCCAGCAGCTCAGCGGGCCGCTCCTACGAGCAGTACTTC. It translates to CASSSAGRSYEQYF.

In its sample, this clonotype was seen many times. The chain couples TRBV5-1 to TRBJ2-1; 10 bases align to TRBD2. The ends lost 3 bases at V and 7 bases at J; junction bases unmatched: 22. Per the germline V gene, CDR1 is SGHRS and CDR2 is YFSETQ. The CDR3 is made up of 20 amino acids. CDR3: CASSSTAGGLFGGSRNEQFF. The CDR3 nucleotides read TGCGCCAGCAGCTCCACAGCGGGAGGGCTTTTTGGCGGATCTCGGAATGAGCAGTTCTTC.

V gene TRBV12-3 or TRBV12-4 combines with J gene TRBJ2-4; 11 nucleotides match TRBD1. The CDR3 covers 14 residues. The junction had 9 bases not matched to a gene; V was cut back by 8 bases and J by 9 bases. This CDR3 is CASAQDRGRGIQYF. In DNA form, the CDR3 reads TGTGCCAGCGCCCAGGACAGGGGGCGAGGCATTCAGTACTTC.

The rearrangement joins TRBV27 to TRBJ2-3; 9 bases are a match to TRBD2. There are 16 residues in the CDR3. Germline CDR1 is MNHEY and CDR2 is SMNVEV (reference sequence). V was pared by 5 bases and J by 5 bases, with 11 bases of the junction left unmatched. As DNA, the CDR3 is TGTGCCAGCAGTACGGGGGGTAGCGGGGGCCGAGATACGCAGTATTTT. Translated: CASSTGGSGGRDTQYF.

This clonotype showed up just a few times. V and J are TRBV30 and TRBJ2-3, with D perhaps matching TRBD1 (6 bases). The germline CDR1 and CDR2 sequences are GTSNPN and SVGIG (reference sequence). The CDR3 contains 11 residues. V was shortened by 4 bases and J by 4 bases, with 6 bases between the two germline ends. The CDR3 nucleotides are TGTGCCTGGACAGGGGCAGATACGCAGTATTTT. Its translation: CAWTGADTQYF.

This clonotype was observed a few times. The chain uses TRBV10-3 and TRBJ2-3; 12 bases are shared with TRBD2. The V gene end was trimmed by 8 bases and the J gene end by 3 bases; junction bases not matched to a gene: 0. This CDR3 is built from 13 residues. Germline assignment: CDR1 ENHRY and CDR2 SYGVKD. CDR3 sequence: CAIGLAGTDTQYF. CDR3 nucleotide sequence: TGTGCCATCGGACTAGCGGGAACAGATACGCAGTATTTT.

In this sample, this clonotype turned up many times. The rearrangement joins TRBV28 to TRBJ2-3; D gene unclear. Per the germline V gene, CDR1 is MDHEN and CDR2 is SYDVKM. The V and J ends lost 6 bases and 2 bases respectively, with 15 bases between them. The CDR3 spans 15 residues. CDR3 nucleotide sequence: TGTGCCAGCAGCTCGATGACCCTCCCCACAGATACGCAGTATTTT. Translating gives CASSSMTLPTDTQYF.

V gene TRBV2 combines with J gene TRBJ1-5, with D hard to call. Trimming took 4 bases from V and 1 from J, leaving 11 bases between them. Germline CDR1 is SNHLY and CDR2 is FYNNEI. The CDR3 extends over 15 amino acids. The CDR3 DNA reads TGTGCCAGCAGTGGAACCCAAGACAGCAATCAGCCCCAGCATTTT. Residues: CASSGTQDSNQPQHF.

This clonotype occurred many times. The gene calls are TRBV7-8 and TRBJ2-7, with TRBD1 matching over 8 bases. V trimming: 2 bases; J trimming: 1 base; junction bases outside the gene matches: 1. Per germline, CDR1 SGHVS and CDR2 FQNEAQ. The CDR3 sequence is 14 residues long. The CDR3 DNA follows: TGTGCCAGCAGCTTATGGACAGGGTCCTACGAGCAGTACTTC. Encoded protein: CASSLWTGSYEQYF.

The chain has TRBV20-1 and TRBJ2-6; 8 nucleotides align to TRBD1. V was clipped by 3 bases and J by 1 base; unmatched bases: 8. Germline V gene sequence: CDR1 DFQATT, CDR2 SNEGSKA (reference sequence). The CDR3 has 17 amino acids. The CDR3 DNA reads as TGCAGTGCTAGCAGACAGGGGTTATTGTCTGGGGCCAACGTCCTGACTTTC. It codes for CSASRQGLLSGANVLTF.

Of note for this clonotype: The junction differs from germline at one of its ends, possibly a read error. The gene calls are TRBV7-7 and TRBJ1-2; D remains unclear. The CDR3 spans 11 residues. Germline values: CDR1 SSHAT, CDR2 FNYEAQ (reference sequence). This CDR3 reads CASSQLYGYTF. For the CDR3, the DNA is TGTGCTAGCAGCCAGCTCTATGGCTACACCTTC. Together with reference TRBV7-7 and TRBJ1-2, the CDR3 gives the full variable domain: GAGVSQSPRYKVTKRGQDVTLRCDPISSHATLYWYQQALGQGPEFLTYFNYEAQPDKSGLPSDRFSAERPEGSISTLTIQRTEQRDSAMYRCASSQLYGYTFGSGTRLTVV.

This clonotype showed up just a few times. CDR3 sequence (DNA): TGCGCCAGCAGCCGCCTTTCCGGACGAACGAACACCGGGGAGCTGTTTTTT. Translated: CASSRLSGRTNTGELFF. J is TRBJ2-2 and V is TRBV4-1, with D unclear. Germline-derived CDR1 and CDR2 are MGHRA and YSYEKL. CDR3 length equals 17 residues. V lost 4 bases to trimming and J lost 0 bases, with 15 bases between them.

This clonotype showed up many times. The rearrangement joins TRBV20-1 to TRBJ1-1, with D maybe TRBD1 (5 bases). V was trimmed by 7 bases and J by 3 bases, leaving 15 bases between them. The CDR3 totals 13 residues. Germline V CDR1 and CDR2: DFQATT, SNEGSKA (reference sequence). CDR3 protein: CSDRSGGYTEAFF. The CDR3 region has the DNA TGCAGTGATCGTTCCGGGGGGTACACTGAAGCTTTCTTT.

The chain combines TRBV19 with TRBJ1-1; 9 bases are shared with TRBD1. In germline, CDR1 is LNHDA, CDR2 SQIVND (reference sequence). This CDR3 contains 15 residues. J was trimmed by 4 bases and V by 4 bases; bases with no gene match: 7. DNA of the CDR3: TGTGCCAGTAGTACCTGGGACAGGGATGGCACTGAAGCTTTCTTT. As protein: CASSTWDRDGTEAFF.

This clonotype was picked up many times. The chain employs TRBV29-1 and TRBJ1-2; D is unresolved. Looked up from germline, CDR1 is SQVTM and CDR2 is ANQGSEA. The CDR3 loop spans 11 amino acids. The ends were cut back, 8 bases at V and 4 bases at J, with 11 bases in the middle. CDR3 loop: CSTQSIYGYTF. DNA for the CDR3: TGCAGCACACAGTCTATCTATGGCTACACCTTC.

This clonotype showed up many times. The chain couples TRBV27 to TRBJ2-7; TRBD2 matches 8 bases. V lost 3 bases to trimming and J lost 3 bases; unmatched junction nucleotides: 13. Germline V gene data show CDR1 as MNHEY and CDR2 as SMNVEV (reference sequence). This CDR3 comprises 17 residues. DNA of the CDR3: TGTGCCAGCAGTTTCGCCCTGGGGTGGGCGGGAGGCTACGAGCAGTACTTC. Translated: CASSFALGWAGGYEQYF.

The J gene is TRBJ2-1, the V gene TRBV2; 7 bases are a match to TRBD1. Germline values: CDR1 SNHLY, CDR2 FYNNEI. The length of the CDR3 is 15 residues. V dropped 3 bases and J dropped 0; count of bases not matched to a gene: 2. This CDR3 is CASSDPGGSYNEQFF. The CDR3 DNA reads TGTGCCAGCAGTGATCCAGGGGGCTCCTACAATGAGCAGTTCTTC.

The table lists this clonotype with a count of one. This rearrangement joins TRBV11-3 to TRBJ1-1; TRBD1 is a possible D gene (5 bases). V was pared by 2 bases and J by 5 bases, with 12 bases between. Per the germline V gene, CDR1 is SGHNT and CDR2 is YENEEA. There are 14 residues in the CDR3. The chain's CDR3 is CASSLSAGRTEAFF. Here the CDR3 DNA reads TGTGCCAGCAGCTTATCCGCAGGGAGAACTGAAGCTTTCTTT. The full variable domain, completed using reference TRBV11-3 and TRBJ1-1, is EAGVVQSPRYKIIEKKQPVAFWCNPISGHNTLYWYLQNLGQGPELLIRYENEEAVDDSQLPKDRFSAERLKGVDSTLKIQPAELGDSAVYLCASSLSAGRTEAFFGQGTRLTVV.

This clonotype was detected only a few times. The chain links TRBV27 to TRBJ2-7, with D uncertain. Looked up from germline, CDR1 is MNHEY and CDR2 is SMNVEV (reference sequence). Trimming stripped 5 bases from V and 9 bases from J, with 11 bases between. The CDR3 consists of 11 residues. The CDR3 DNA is TGTGCCAGCAGTCCACCCCCTGGGCAGTACTTC. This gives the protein CASSPPPGQYF.

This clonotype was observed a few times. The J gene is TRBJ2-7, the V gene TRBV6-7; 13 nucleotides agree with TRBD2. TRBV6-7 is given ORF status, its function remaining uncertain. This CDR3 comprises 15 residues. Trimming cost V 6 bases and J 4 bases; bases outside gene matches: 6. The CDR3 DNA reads TGTGCCAGCAGGGGGAGGACTAGCGGGAGATACGAGCAGTACTTC. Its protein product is CASRGRTSGRYEQYF.

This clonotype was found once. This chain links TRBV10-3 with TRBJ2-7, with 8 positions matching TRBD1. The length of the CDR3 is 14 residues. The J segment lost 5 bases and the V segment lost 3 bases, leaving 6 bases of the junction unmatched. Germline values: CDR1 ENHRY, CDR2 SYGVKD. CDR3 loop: CAISDGQGIHEQYF. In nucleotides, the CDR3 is TGTGCCATCAGTGACGGACAGGGTATCCACGAGCAGTACTTC.

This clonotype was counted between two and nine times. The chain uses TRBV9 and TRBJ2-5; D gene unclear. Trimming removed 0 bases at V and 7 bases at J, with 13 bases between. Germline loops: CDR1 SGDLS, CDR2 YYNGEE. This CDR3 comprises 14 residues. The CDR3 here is CASSVGSVQTTQYF. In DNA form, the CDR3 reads TGTGCCAGCAGCGTAGGGTCCGTTCAAACGACCCAGTACTTC.

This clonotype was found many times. The CDR3 spells CASTQSGQKVEAFF. The CDR3 DNA reads TGTGCCAGCACCCAGTCGGGACAGAAAGTTGAAGCTTTCTTT. The chain has TRBV28 and TRBJ1-1, with 7 bases aligning to TRBD1. From germline, CDR1 is MDHEN and CDR2 SYDVKM. V lost 7 bases to trimming and J lost 7 bases; unmatched junction nucleotides: 12. CDR3 length: 14 residues. The full variable domain, its missing parts supplied by reference TRBV28 and TRBJ1-1, is DVKVTQSSRYLVKRTGEKVFLECVQDMDHENMFWYRQDPGLGLRLIYFSYDVKMKEKGDIPEGYSVSREKKERFSLILESASTNQTSMYLCASTQSGQKVEAFFGQGTRLTVV.

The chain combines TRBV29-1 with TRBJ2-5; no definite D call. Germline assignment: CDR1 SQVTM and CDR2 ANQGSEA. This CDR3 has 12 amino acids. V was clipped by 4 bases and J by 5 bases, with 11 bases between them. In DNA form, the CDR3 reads TGCAGCGTTGGGTCTGGGCGGGAGACCCAGTACTTC. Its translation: CSVGSGRETQYF.

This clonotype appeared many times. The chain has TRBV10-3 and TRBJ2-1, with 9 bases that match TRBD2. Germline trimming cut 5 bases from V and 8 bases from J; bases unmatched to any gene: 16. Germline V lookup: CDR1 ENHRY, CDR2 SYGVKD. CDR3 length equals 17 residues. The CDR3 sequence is CAISQLAGEDPGDEQFF. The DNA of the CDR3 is TGTGCCATCAGTCAACTAGCGGGCGAAGACCCGGGGGATGAGCAGTTCTTC.

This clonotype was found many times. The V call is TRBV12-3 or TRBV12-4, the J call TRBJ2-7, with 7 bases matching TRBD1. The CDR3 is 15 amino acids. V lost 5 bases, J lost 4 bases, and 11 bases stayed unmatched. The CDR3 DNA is TGTGCCAGCAGTCCGACCCGGGACAGCCATTACGAGCAGTACTTC. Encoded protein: CASSPTRDSHYEQYF.

CDR3 protein: CASSVDGTGIYYGYTF. The CDR3 DNA sequence: TGTGCCAGCAGCGTAGACGGGACAGGGATTTACTATGGCTACACCTTC. This chain connects TRBV9 to TRBJ1-2; 9 positions agree with TRBD1. The trim removed 0 bases at V and 3 bases at J, leaving 6 bases unmatched. CDR3 length: 16 amino acids. Germline-derived CDR1 and CDR2 are SGDLS and YYNGEE.